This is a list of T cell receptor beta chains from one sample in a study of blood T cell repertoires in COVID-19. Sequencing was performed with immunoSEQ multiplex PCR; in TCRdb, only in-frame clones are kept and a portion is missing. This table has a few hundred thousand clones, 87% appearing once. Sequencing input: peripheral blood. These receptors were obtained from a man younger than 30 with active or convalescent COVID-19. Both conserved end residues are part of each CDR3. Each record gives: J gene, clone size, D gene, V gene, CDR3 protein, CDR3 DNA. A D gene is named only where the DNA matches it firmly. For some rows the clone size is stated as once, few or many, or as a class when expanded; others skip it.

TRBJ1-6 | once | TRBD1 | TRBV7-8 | CASSLDRGWGPLHF | TGTGCCAGCAGCTTAGACAGGGGTTGGGGACCCCTCCACTTT
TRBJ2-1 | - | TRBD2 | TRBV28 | CASSSAGVRFEQFF | TGTGCCAGCAGCTCCGCGGGGGTTAGATTTGAGCAGTTCTTC
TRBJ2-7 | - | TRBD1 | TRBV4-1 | CASSQEPGQGAYEQYF | TGCGCCAGCAGCCAAGAGCCGGGACAGGGGGCTTACGAGCAGTACTTC
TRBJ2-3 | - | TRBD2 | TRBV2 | CASSPLAGGTDTQYF | TGTGCCAGCAGTCCGCTAGCGGGGGGCACAGATACGCAGTATTTT
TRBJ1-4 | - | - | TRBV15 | CATSKWQGTNEKLFF | TGTGCCACCAGCAAGTGGCAGGGGACTAATGAAAAACTGTTTTTT
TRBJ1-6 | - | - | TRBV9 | CASSPHVGDSNSPLHF | TGTGCCAGCAGCCCCCACGTAGGGGACTCTAATTCACCCCTCCACTTT
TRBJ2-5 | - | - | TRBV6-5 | CASSNPGILETQYF | TGTGCCAGCAGTAATCCAGGGATTTTGGAGACCCAGTACTTC
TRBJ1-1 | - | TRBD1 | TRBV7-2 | CASSPTRDSATEAFF | TGTGCCAGCAGCCCAACCCGGGACAGCGCCACTGAAGCTTTCTTT
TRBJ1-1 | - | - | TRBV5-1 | CASSVDSNLRNTEAFF | TGCGCCAGCAGCGTGGACTCTAACCTCCGGAACACTGAAGCTTTCTTT
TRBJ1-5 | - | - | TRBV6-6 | CASSYNGGNQPQHF | TGTGCCAGCAGTTACAACGGGGGGAATCAGCCCCAGCATTTT
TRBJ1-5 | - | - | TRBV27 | CASTIPGGPEDSNQPQHF | TGTGCCAGCACCATCCCGGGCGGGCCGGAGGACAGCAATCAGCCCCAGCATTTT
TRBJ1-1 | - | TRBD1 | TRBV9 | CASSGEQGWNTEAFF | TGTGCCAGCAGCGGTGAACAGGGGTGGAACACTGAAGCTTTCTTT
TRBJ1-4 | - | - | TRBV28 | CASSQTDQNEKLFF | TGTGCCAGCAGTCAGACAGATCAAAATGAAAAACTGTTTTTT
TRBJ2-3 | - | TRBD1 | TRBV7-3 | CASSMTGGEDTQYF | TGTGCCAGCAGCATGACAGGGGGAGAAGATACGCAGTATTTT
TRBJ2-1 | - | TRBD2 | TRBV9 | CASSVEKTSGYNEQFF | TGTGCCAGCAGCGTGGAGAAAACTAGCGGCTACAATGAGCAGTTCTTC
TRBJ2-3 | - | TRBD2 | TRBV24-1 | CATSDVSGGPGDTQYF | TGTGCCACCAGTGATGTCTCGGGAGGGCCCGGAGATACGCAGTATTTT
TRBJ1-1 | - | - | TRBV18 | CASSPVSGEGTEAFF | TGTGCCAGCTCACCAGTTTCCGGCGAGGGCACTGAAGCTTTCTTT